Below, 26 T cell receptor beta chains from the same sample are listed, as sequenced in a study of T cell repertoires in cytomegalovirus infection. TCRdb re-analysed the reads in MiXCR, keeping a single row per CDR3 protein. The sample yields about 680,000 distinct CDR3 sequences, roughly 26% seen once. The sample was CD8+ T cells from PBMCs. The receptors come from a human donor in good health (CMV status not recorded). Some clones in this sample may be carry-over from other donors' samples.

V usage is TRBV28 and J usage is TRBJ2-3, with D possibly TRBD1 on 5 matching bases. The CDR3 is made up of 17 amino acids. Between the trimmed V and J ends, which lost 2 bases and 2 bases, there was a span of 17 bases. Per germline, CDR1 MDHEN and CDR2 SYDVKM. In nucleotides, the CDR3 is TGTGCCAGCAGTTTAGAAGGCGCCGGACACGCCACAGATACGCAGTATTTT. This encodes CASSLEGAGHATDTQYF.

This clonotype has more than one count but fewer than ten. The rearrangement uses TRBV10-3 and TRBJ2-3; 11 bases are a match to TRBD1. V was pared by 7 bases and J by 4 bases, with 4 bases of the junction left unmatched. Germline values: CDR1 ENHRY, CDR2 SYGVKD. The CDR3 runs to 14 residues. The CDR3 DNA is TGTGCCATCACCGGACAGGGGGCGGCAGATACGCAGTATTTT. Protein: CAITGQGAADTQYF.

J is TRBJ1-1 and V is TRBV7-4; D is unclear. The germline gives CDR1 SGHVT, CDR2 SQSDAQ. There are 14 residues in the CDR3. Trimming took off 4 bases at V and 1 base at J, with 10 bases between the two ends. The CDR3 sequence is CASSSRRTNTEAFF. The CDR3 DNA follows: TGTGCCAGCAGCTCGCGACGGACGAACACTGAAGCTTTCTTT. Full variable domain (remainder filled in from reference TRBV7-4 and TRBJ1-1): GAGVSQSPRYKVAKRGRDVALRCDSISGHVTLYWYRQTLGQGSEVLTYSQSDAQRDKSGRPSGRFSAERPERSVSTLKIQRTEQGDSAVYLCASSSRRTNTEAFFGQGTRLTVV.

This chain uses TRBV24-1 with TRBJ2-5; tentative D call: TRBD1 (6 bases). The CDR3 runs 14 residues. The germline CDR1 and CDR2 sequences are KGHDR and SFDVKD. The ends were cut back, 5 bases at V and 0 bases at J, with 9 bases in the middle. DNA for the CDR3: TGTGCCACCAGTGGTGGACAGTACCAAGAGACCCAGTACTTC. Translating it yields CATSGGQYQETQYF.

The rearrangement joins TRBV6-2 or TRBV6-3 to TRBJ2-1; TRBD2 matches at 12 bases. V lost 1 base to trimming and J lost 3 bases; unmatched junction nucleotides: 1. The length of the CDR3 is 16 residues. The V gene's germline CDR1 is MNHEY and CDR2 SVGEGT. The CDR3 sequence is CASSYLTSGGYNEQFF. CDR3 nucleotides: TGTGCCAGCAGTTACTTGACTAGCGGGGGCTACAATGAGCAGTTCTTC.

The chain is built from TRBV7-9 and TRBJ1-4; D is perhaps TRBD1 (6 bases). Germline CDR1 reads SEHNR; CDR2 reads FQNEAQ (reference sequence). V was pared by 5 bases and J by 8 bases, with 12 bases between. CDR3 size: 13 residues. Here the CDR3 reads CASSRDIREKLFF. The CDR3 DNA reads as TGTGCCAGCAGCCGGGACATACGCGAAAAACTGTTTTTT.

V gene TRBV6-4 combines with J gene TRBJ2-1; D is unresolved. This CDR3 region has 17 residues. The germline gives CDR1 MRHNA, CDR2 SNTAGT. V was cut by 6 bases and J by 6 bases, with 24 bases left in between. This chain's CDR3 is CASRGSNWNWWGNEQFF. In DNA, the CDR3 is TGTGCCAGCAGGGGGTCCAACTGGAATTGGTGGGGCAATGAGCAGTTCTTC.

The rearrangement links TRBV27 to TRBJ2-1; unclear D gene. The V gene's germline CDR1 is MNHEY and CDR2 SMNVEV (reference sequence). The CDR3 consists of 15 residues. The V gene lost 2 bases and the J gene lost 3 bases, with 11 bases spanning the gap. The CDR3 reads CASSLTPNHYNEQFF. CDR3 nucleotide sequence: TGTGCCAGCAGTTTAACCCCAAACCACTACAATGAGCAGTTCTTC.

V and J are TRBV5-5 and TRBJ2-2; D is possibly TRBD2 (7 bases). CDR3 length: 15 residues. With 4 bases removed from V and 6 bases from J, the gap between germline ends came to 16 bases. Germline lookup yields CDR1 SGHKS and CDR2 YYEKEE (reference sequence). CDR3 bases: TGTGCCAGCAGCCCCGGGGGGCTTATTCCCGGGGAGCTGTTTTTT. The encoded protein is CASSPGGLIPGELFF.

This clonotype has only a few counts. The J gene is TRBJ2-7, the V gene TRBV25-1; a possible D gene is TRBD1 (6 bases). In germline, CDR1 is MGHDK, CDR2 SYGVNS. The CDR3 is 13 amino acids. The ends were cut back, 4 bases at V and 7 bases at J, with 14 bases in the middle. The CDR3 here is CASSVQGFGEQYF. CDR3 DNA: TGTGCCAGCAGTGTACAGGGATTCGGAGAGCAGTACTTC.

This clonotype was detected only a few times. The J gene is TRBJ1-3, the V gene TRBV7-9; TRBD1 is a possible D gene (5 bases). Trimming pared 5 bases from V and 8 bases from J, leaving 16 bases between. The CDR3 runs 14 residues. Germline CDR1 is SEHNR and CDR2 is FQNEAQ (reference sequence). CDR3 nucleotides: TGTGCCAGCAGCATCGGGGCGTCGGCTGACACCATATATTTT. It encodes CASSIGASADTIYF.

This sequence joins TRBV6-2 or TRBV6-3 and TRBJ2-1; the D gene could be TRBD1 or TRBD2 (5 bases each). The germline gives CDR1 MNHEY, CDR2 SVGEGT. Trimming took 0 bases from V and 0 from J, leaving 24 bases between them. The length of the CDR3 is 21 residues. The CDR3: CASSYSTVPFPGTRSYNEQFF. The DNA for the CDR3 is TGTGCCAGCAGTTACTCCACAGTGCCATTCCCCGGGACCCGCTCCTACAATGAGCAGTTCTTC.

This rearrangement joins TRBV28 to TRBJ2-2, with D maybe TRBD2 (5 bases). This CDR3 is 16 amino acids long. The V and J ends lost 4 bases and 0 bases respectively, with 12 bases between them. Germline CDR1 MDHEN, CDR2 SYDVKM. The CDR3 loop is CASSSRALSNTGELFF. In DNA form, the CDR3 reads TGTGCCAGCAGTTCGAGGGCCCTTTCGAACACCGGGGAGCTGTTTTTT.

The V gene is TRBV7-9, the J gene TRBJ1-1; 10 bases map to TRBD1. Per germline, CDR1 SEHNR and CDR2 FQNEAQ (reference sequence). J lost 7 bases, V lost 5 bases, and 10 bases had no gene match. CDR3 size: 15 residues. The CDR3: CASSAGTGVVGEAFF. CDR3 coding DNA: TGTGCCAGCAGCGCTGGGACAGGGGTTGTCGGTGAAGCTTTCTTT. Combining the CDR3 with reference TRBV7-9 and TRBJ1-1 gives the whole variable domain DTGVSQNPRHKITKRGQNVTFRCDPISEHNRLYWYRQTLGQGPEFLTYFQNEAQLEKSRLLSDRFSAERPKGSFSTLEIQRTEQGDSAMYLCASSAGTGVVGEAFFGQGTRLTVV.

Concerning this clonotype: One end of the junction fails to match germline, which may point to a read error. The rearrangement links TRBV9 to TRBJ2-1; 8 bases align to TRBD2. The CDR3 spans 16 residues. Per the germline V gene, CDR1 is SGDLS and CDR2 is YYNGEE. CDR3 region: CAGSAAGGGTNNEQFF. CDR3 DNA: TGTGCCGGCAGCGCCGCTGGCGGGGGGACTAACAATGAGCAGTTCTTC.

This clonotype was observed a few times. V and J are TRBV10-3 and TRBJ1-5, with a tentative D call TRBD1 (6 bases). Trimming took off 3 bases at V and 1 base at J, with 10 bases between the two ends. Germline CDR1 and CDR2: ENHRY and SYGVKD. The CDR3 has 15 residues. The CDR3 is CAISETGQSNQPQHF. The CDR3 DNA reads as TGTGCCATCAGTGAAACTGGACAGAGCAATCAGCCCCAGCATTTT.

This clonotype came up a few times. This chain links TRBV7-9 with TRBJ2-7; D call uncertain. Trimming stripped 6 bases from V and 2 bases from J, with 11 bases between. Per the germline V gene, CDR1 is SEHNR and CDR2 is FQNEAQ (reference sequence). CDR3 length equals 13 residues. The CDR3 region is CASRGEYAYEQYV. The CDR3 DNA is TGTGCCAGCAGGGGCGAGTATGCCTACGAGCAGTACGTC.

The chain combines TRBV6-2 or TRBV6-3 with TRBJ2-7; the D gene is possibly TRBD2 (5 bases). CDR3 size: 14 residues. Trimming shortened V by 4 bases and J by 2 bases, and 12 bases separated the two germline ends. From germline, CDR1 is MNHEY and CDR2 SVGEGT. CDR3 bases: TGTGCCAGCAGTTTTCAGCCAGCGGCCTACGAGCAGTACTTC. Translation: CASSFQPAAYEQYF.

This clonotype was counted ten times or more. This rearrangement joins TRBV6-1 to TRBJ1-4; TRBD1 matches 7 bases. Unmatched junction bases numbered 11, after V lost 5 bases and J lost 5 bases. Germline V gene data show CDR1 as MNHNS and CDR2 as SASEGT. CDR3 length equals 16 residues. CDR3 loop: CASSSSRDSQNEKLFF. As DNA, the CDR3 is TGTGCCAGCAGTTCAAGTCGGGACAGCCAGAATGAAAAACTGTTTTTT.

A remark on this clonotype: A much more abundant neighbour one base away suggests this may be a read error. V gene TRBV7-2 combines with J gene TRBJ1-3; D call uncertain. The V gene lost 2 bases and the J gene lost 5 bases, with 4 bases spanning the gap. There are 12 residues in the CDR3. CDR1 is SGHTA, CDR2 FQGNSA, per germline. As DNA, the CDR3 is TGTGCCAGCAGCTTAATGAGAAACACCATATATTTT. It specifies CASSLMRNTIYF.

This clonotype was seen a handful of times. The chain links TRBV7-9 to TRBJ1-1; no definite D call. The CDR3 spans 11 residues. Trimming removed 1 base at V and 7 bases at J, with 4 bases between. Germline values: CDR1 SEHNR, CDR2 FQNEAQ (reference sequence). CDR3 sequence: CASSLGYEAFF. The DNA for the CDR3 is TGTGCCAGCAGCTTAGGGTATGAAGCTTTCTTT.

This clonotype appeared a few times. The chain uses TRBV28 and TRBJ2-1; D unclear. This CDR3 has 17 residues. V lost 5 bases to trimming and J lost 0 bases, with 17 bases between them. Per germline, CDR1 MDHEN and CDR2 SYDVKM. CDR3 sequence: CASSPILDRLSYNEQFF. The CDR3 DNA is TGTGCCAGCAGTCCTATACTCGATCGCCTCTCCTACAATGAGCAGTTCTTC.

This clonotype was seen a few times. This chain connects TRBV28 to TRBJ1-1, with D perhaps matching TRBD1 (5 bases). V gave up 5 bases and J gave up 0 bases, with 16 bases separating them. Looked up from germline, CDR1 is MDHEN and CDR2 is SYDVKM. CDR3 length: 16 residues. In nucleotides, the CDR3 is TGTGCCAGCAGTCCCCTGATGAGGGGAATGAACACTGAAGCTTTCTTT. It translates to CASSPLMRGMNTEAFF.

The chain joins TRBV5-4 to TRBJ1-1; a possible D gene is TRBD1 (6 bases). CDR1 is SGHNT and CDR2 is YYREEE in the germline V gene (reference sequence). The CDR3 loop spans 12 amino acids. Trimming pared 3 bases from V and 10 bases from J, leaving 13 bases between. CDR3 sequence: CASSWRQDRAFF. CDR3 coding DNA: TGTGCCAGCAGCTGGAGGCAGGACAGAGCTTTCTTT.

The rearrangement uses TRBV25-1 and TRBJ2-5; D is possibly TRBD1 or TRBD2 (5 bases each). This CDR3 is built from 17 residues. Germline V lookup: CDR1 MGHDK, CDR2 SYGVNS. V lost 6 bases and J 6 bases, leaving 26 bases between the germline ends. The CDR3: CASRGTDRDPKGKTQYF. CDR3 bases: TGTGCCAGCAGAGGAACTGATCGGGACCCTAAAGGAAAGACCCAGTACTTC.

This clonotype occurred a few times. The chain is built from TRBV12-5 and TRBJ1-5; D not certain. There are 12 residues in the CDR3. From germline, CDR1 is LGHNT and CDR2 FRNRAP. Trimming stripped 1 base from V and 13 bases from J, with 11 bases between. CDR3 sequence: CASGLGTDLQHF. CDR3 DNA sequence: TGTGCTAGTGGTTTGGGGACCGACCTGCAGCATTTT.